This T cell receptor (beta chain) originates from a study of monozygotic twins with inflammatory bowel disease. This CDR3 comprises 15 residues. TCRdb re-called the 5' RACE reads; one entry per CDR3 protein, DNA not given. The sample includes about 210,000 distinct CDR3 sequences. The origin of this receptor is a human donor with ulcerative colitis or Crohn's disease, or a healthy co-twin of an affected twin (not recorded which). The chain recombines TRBV21-1 with TRBJ1-1; TCRdb names TRBD1, which stays unverified in the absence of DNA. TRBV21-1 constitutes a pseudogene. Sequencing used blood. This CDR3 reads CASSTQQGLNTEAFF.